This T cell receptor beta chain was observed in a study of T-cell memory formation after mild COVID-19. Libraries for TCRalpha and TCRbeta carried sample barcodes and unique molecular identifiers via 5'RACE. MiXCR, run by TCRdb on the 5' RACE reads, gives a single entry per CDR3 protein. The sample has 450,000 or so distinct CDR3 sequences; nearly 25% are singletons. The V gene's germline CDR1 is DFQATT and CDR2 SNEGSKA (reference sequence). V was pared by 0 bases and J by 0 bases, with 17 bases between. This CDR3 is 17 amino acids long. V usage is TRBV20-1 and J usage is TRBJ1-1; D unresolved. This sequence originates from an adult woman who had mild COVID-19 (a few samples of this study predate the infection). Cell type and time point are not known. The material sequenced was PBMCs or a T cell subset sorted from them (not recorded which). The CDR3 region is CSARDVLGNFMNTEAFF. CDR3 nucleotides: TGCAGTGCTAGAGATGTCTTGGGCAACTTCATGAACACTGAAGCTTTCTTT.